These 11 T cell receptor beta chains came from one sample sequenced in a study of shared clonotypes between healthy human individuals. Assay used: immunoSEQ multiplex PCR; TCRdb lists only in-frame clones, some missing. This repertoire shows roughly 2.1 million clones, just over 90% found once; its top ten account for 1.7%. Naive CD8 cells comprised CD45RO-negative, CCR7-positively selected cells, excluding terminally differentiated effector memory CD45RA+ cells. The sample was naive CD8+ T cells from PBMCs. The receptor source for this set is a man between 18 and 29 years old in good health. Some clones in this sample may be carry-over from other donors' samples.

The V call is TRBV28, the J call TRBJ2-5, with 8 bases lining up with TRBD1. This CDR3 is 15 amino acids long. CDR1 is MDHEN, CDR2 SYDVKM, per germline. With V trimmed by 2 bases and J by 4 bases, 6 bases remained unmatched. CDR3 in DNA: TGTGCCAGCAGTTTACGGACAGGGATTATAGAGACCCAGTACTTC. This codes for CASSLRTGIIETQYF. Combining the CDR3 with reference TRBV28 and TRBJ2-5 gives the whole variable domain DVKVTQSSRYLVKRTGEKVFLECVQDMDHENMFWYRQDPGLGLRLIYFSYDVKMKEKGDIPEGYSVSREKKERFSLILESASTNQTSMYLCASSLRTGIIETQYFGPGTRLLVL.

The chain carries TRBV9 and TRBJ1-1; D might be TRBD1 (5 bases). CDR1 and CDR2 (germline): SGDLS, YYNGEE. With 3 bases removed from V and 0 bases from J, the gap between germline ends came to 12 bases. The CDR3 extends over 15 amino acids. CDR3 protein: CASSEGPEMNTEAFF. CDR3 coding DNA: TGTGCCAGCAGCGAGGGACCAGAAATGAACACTGAAGCTTTCTTT.

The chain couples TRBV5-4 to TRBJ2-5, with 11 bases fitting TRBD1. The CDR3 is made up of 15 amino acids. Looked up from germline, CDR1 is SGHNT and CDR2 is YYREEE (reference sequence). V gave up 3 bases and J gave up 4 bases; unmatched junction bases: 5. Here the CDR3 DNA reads TGTGCCAGCAGCTCCGGGACAGGGGGTACAGAGACCCAGTACTTC. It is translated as CASSSGTGGTETQYF.

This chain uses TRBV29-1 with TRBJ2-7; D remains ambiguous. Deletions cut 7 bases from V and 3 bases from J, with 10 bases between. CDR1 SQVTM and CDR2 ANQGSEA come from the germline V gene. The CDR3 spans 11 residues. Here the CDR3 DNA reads TGCAGCGCCCTTTCCCACTACGAGCAGTACTTC. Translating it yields CSALSHYEQYF.

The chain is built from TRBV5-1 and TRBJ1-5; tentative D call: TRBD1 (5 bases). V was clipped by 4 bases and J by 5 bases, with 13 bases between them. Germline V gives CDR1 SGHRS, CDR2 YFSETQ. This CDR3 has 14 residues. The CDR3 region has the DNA TGCGCCAGCAGCCTTGAGTCACAGGATCAGCCCCAGCATTTT. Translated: CASSLESQDQPQHF.

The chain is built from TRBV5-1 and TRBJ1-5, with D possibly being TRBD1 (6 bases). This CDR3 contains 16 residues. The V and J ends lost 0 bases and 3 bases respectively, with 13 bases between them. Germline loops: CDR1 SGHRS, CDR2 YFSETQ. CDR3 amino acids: CASSLGLGGDNQPQHF. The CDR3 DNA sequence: TGCGCCAGCAGCTTGGGATTAGGGGGGGACAATCAGCCCCAGCATTTT.

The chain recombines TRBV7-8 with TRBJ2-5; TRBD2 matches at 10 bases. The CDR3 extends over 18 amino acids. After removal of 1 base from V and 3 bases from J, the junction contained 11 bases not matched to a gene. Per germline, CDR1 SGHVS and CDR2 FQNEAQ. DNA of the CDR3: TGTGCCAGCAGCTTAGAGATTCGGCTAGCGGGAGTCGAAGAGACCCAGTACTTC. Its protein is CASSLEIRLAGVEETQYF.

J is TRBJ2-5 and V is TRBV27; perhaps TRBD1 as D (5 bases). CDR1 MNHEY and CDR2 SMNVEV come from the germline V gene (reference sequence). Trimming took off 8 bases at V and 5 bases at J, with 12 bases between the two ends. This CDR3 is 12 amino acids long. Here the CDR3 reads CASRQSAETQYF. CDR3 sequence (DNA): TGTGCCAGCCGACAGTCCGCGGAGACCCAGTACTTC.

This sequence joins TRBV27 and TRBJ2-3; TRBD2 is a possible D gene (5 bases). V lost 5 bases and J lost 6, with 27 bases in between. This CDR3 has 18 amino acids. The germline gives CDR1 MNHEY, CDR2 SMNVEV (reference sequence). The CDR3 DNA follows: TGTGCCAGCAGTCCCCAGCCAATTGGAGGTTTAACTGGGGATACGCAGTATTTT. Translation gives CASSPQPIGGLTGDTQYF.

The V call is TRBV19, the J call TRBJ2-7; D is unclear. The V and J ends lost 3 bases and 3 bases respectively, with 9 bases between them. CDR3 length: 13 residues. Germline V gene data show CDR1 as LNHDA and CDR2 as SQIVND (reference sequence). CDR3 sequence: CASSIQANYEQYF. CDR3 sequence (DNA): TGTGCCAGTAGTATTCAGGCCAACTACGAGCAGTACTTC.

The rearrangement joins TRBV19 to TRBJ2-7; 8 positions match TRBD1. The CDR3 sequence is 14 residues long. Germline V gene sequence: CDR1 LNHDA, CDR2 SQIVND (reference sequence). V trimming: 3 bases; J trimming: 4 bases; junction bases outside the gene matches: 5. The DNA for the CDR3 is TGTGCCAGTAGTATGTCAGGGGGCTTGTACGAGCAGTACTTC. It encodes CASSMSGGLYEQYF.